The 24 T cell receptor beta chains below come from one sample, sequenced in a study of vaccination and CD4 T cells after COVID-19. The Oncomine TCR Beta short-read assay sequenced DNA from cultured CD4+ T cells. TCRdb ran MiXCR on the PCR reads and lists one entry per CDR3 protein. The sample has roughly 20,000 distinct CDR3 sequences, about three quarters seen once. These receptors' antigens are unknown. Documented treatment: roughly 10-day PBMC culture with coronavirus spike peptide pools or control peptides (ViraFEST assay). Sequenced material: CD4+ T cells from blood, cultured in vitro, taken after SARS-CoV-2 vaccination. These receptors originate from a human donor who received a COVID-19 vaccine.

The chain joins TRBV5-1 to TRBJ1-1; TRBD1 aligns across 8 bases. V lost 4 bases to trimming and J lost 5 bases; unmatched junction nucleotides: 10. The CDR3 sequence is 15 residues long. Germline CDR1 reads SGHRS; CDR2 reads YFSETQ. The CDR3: CASSKRQGTRTEAFF. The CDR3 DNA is TGCGCCAGCAGCAAAAGACAGGGGACGAGGACTGAAGCTTTCTTT.

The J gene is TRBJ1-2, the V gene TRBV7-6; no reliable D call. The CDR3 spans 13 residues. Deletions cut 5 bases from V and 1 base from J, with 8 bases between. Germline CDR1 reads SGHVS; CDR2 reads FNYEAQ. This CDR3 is CASSLNHNYGYTF. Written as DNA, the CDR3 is TGTGCCAGCAGCCTCAACCATAACTATGGCTACACCTTC. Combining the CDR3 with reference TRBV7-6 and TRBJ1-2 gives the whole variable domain GAGVSQSPRYKVTKRGQDVALRCDPISGHVSLYWYRQALGQGPEFLTYFNYEAQQDKSGLPNDRFSAERPEGSISTLTIQRTEQRDSAMYRCASSLNHNYGYTFGSGTRLTVV.

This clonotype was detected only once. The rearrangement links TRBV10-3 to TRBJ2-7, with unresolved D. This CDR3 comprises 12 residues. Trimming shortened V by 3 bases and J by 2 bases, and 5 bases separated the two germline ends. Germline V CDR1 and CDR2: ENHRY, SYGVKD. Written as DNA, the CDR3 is TGTGCCATCAGTGACAAAACCTACGAGCAGTACTTC. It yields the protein CAISDKTYEQYF.

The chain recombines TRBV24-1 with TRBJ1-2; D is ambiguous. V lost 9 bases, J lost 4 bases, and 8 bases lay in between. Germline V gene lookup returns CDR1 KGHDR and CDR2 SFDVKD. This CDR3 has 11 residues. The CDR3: CATGRVYGYTF. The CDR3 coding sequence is TGTGCCACCGGCAGAGTCTATGGCTACACCTTC.

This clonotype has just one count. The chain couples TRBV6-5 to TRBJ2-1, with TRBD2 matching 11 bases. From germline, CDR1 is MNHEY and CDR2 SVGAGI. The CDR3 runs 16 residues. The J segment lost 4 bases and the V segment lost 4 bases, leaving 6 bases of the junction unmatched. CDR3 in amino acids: CASSSQRLAGYNEQFF. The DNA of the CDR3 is TGTGCCAGCAGTTCACAACGACTAGCGGGGTACAATGAGCAGTTCTTC.

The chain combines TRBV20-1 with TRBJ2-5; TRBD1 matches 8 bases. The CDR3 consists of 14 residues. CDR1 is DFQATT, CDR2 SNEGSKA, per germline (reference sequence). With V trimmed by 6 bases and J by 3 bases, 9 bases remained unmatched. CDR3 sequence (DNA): TGCAGTGCACCACGGACAGGGTGGAAAGAGACCCAGTACTTC. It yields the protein CSAPRTGWKETQYF.

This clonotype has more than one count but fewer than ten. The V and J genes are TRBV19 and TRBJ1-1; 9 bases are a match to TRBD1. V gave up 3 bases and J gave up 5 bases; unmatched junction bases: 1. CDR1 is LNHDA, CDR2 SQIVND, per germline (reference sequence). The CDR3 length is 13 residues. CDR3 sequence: CASSIDRGTEAFF. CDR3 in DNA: TGTGCCAGTAGTATCGACAGGGGGACTGAAGCTTTCTTT.

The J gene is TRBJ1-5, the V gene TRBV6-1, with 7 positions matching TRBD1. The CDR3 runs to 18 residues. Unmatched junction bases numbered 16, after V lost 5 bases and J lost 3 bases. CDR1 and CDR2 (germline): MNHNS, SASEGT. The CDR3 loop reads CASSKSAQEDRANQPQHF. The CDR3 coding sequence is TGTGCCAGCAGTAAGTCGGCTCAGGAAGACAGGGCCAATCAGCCCCAGCATTTT.

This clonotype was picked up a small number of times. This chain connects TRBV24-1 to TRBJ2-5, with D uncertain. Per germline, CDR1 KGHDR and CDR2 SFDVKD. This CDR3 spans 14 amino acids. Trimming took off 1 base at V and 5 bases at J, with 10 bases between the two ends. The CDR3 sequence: CATSDFGPRETQYF. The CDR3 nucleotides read TGTGCCACCAGTGATTTCGGACCGAGGGAGACCCAGTACTTC.

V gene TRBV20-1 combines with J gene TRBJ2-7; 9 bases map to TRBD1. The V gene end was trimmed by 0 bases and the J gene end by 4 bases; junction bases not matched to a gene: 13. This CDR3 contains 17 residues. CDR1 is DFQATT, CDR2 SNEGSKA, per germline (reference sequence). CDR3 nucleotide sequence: TGCAGTGCTAGAGATGGGACCCGACAGGGGGTCACGTACGAGCAGTACTTC. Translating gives CSARDGTRQGVTYEQYF.

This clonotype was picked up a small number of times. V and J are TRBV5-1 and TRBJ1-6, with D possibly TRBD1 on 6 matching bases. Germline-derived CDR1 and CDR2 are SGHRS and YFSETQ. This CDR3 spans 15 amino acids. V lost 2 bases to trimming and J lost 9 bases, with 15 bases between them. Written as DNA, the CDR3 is TGCGCCAGCAGCTTTGGGGCAGGGGAGGCTTCACCCCTCCACTTT. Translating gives CASSFGAGEASPLHF.

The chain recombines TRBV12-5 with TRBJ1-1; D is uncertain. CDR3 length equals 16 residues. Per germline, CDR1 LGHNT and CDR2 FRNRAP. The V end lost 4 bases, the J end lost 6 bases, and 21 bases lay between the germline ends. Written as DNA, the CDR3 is TGTGCTAGTGGTTCACCGAAAGACCTTTCCCGAGCTGAAGCTTTCTTT. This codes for CASGSPKDLSRAEAFF.

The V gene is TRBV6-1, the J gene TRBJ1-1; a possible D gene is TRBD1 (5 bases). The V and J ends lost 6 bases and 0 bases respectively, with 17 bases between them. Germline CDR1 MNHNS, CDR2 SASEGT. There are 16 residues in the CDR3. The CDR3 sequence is CASSRVGFVMNTEAFF. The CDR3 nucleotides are TGTGCCAGCAGCAGGGTAGGGTTCGTCATGAACACTGAAGCTTTCTTT.

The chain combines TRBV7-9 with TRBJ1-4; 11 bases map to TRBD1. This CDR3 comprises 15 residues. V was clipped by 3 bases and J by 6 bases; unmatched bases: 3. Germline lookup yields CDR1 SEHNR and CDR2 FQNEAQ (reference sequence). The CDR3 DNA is TGTGCCAGCAGCTTCACGGGACAGGGGGATGAAAAACTGTTTTTT. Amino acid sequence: CASSFTGQGDEKLFF.

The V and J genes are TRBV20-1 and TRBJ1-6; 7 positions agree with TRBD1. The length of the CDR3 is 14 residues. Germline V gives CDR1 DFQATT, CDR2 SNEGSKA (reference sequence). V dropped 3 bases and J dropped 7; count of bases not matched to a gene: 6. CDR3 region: CSASPGQINSPLHF. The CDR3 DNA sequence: TGCAGTGCTAGTCCGGGACAGATAAATTCACCCCTCCACTTT.

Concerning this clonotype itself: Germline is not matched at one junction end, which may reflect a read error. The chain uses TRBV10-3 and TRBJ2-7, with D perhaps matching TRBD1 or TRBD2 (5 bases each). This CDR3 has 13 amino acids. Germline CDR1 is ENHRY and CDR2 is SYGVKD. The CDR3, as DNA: TGTGCCATCAGTGAGTCGACTGGACAAAAAGAGGGTTTC. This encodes CAISESTGQKEGF.

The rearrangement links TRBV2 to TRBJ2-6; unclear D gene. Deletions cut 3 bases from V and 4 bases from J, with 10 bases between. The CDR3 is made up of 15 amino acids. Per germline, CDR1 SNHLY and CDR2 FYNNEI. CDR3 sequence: CASSDEVAGANVLTF. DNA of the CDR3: TGTGCCAGCAGTGATGAGGTAGCCGGGGCCAACGTCCTGACTTTC.

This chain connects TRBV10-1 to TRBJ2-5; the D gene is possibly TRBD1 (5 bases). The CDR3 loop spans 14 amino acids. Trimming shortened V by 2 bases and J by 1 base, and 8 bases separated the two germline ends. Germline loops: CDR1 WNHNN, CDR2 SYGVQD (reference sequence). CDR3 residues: CASSESRAQETQYF. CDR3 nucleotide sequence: TGCGCCAGCAGTGAGAGCAGGGCCCAAGAGACCCAGTACTTC.

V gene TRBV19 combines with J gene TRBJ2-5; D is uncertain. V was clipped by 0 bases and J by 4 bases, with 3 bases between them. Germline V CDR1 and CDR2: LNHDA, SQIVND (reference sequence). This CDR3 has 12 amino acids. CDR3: CASSIDLETQYF. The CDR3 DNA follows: TGTGCCAGTAGTATAGATCTAGAGACCCAGTACTTC.

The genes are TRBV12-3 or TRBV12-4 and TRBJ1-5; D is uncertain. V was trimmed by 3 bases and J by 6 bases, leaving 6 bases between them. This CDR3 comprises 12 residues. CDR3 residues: CASSFGVQPQHF. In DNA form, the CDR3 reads TGTGCCAGCAGTTTTGGGGTTCAGCCCCAGCATTTT.

The DNA for the CDR3 is TGTGCCTGGAGTGTAATGACAGGGACTAACTATGGCTACACCTTC. Amino acids: CAWSVMTGTNYGYTF. The gene calls are TRBV30 and TRBJ1-2; 7 bases map to TRBD1. The germline V gene has CDR1 GTSNPN and CDR2 SVGIG (reference sequence). CDR3 length: 15 amino acids. V was clipped by 0 bases and J by 0 bases; unmatched bases: 4.

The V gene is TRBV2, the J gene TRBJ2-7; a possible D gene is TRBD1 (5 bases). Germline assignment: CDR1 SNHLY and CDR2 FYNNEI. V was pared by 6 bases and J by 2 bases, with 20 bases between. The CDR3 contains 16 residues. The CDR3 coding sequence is TGTGCCAGCAGGGAGCTTAGGGGAAGCGAGCCCTACGAGCAGTACTTC. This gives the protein CASRELRGSEPYEQYF. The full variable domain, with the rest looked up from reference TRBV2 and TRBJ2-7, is EPEVTQTPSHQVTQMGQEVILRCVPISNHLYFYWYRQILGQKVEFLVSFYNNEISEKSEIFDDQFSVERPDGSNFTLKIRSTKLEDSAMYFCASRELRGSEPYEQYFGPGTRLTVT.

CDR3: CASSINFGTVVYEQYF. The CDR3 DNA reads as TGTGCCAGTAGTATAAACTTCGGGACAGTGGTATACGAGCAGTACTTC. The genes are TRBV19 and TRBJ2-7; 7 nucleotides agree with TRBD1. Germline V CDR1 and CDR2: LNHDA, SQIVND (reference sequence). The junction had 11 bases not matched to a gene; V was cut back by 2 bases and J by 4 bases. CDR3 size: 16 residues.

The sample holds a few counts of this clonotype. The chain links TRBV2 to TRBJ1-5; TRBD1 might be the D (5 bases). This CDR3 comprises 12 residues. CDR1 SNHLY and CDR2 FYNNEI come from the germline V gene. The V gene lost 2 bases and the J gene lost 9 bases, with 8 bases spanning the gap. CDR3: CASSEQGGPQHF. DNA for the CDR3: TGTGCCAGCAGTGAACAGGGTGGGCCCCAGCATTTT.